Below are 2 T cell receptor beta chains sequenced from a single sample in a study of response to subunit inactivated influenza vaccine. TCRdb itself ran the RT-PCR reads through MiXCR, one entry per CDR3 protein. The data show 650,000 to 800,000 distinct CDR3 sequences, about 15% seen once. The material sequenced was PBMCs from blood, taken approximately 15 days before vaccination. Source of these receptors: a man aged 50 or older who received an inactivated influenza vaccine.

The J gene is TRBJ2-1, the V gene TRBV28; 10 bases line up with TRBD1. This CDR3 has 16 amino acids. Per the germline V gene, CDR1 is MDHEN and CDR2 is SYDVKM. V was pared by 5 bases and J by 8 bases, with 12 bases of the junction left unmatched. The CDR3: CASSAPGQGFPDEQFF. CDR3 sequence (DNA): TGTGCCAGCAGTGCCCCGGGACAGGGGTTTCCGGATGAGCAGTTCTTC.

This clonotype was seen a few times. The chain employs TRBV28 and TRBJ1-5, with D possibly matching TRBD1 (5 bases). Germline lookup yields CDR1 MDHEN and CDR2 SYDVKM. V was pared by 10 bases and J by 2 bases, with 18 bases between. The CDR3 sequence is 15 residues long. CDR3 DNA: TGTGCCACCGCGTATGGGGGGAGAGGCAATCAGCCCCAGCATTTT. Translating it yields CATAYGGRGNQPQHF.